This note documents a single T cell receptor beta chain sequence. Its antigen remains undetermined. Base qualities were left out, and no much larger clone turns up one base away. The collaborating institutions used their own protocols to collect whole blood in K2EDTA tubes. For TCRbeta analysis, collaborator samples were shipped as frozen whole blood, as isolated PBMCs, or as DNA extracted from either sample type. The CDR3, from cysteine to phenylalanine, totals 13 residues. The retained sequence is limited to the CDR3, 39 bases, with the frame set at the first base. CDR1 and CDR2 (MNHEY, SMNVEV) derive from the germline V gene (reference sequence). Here V drops 7 bases and J drops 8 bases, and the junction holds 8 bases not matched to any gene. The immunoSEQ Assay, a bias-controlled multiplex PCR, was used to amplify TCRbeta CDR3 regions from genomic DNA. Concerning the study's data processing: The number of nucleated cells in each sample was estimated by amplification of reference gene primers within the assay. To quantify the absolute abundance of each unique TCRbeta CDR3 rearrangement, sequence reads were collapsed and filtered. For each sample, productive Simpson clonality was calculated by taking the square root of Simpson's diversity index across productive rearrangements. In TCRdb, the immuneACCESS table is reduced to in-frame sequences with V and J assigned. These tables do not hold every clone; where another copy was compared, an unresolved V gene accounts for under half, and the others remain unexplained. V and J calls and clone size are those listed in that table; D and trimming were worked out from the DNA. The sample yields 200,000 to 250,000 clones; about four fifths were counted once. 3.5% to 4% of the sample rests with the top ten.

This entry is derived from a study of blood T cell repertoires in COVID-19 (dated by TCRdb to 2020 to 2022). Study-wide context: Samples covering the acute and convalescent phases of COVID-19 were provided by collaborators in the United States, Italy and Spain. Sample metadata almost always included a de-identified subject ID, COVID-19 status, age in years and sex. HLA class I and class II types, where available, came from metadata supplied by the sample provider rather than from assay-based typing. The prospective study material was composed of cDNA or gDNA derived from T cells, B-cell-depleted T cells, or PBMCs. Samples were obtained from the ongoing ImmuneRACE study (first 160 participants) and from over 1,000 subjects provided by 6 global collaborators. A freely available public database, intended as a resource for researchers studying the immune response to SARS-CoV-2, is where the repertoires were released. Deeply sampled blood TCRbeta repertoires from subjects exposed to, actively infected with, or recovered from COVID-19 were included in the dataset. What the work shows at the level of the full study, not this receptor alone: How much clinical and demographic metadata was included differed by source and by participant, and the metadata was provided uncurated.

Sequencing used peripheral blood. The source of this sequence is a woman of 80 years or more with acute or convalescent COVID-19. The rearrangement joined TRBV27 to TRBJ1-2, with 9 central nucleotides matching TRBD1. The CDR3 here reads CASTDRGEGGYTF. DNA sequence: TGTGCCAGCACGGACAGGGGAGAGGGCGGCTACACCTTC.